This entry features one TCR beta chain sequence. Its antigen is not identified. The sample comes from a study of response to subunit inactivated influenza vaccine. Findings and caveats of the study: A suggestion made by the authors is that each seasonal influenza vaccination recruits few new T cells.

TCRdb reprocessed the RT-PCR reads via MiXCR and lists one record per CDR3 protein. The table lists some 160,000 distinct CDR3 sequences, roughly a tenth of them singletons. Losses at the gene ends were 6 bases for V and 4 bases for J; bases not matched to a gene: 7. The CDR3 sequence is 14 residues long. The V gene's germline CDR1 is SGHTA and CDR2 FQGNSA. Sequencing was performed on non-naive T cells sorted from PBMCs, taken about 40 days after vaccination. The origin of this receptor is a man aged 45-65 years who received an inactivated influenza vaccine. The chain uses TRBV7-2 and TRBJ2-3; 7 bases are a match to TRBD1. The CDR3 here is CASRQTGVADTQYF. The CDR3 nucleotides read TGTGCCAGCAGACAAACAGGGGTGGCAGATACGCAGTATTTT.